This T cell receptor (beta chain) was sequenced in a study of shared clonotypes between healthy human individuals. The assay used deep level. Assay: immunoSEQ multiplex PCR; the TCRdb copy retains only in-frame clones and omits some. The table includes approximately 600,000 clones, around 96% detected once. Only CD45RO-negative cells positively selected for CCR7 counted as naive CD8 cells, so terminally differentiated effector memory CD45RA+ cells were excluded. The specimen sequenced was naive CD8+ T cells sorted from blood. The sequence was collected from a woman aged 25 to 45 in good health.

In DNA form, the CDR3 reads TGTGCCAGCAGCTTGGAATTGACGGGAGAGCACTCCTACAATGAGCAGTTCTTC. Translation: CASSLELTGEHSYNEQFF. The chain joins TRBV5-4 to TRBJ2-1; tentative D call: TRBD2 (6 bases). V shed 0 bases and J shed 0 bases, with 16 bases lying between them. CDR1 is SGHNT, CDR2 YYREEE, per germline (reference sequence). The CDR3 has 18 amino acids. Using reference TRBV5-4 and TRBJ2-1 for the parts outside the CDR3, the full variable domain is ETGVTQSPTHLIKTRGQQVTLRCSSQSGHNTVSWYQQALGQGPQFIFQYYREEENGRGNFPPRFSGLQFPNYSSELNVNALELDDSALYLCASSLELTGEHSYNEQFFGPGTRLTVL.